The 21 T cell receptor beta chains below were found in one sample sequenced in a study of cytomegalovirus exposure and HLA in healthy donors. A multiplex PCR was run with 60 Vbeta primers and 13 Jbeta primers. Here immunoSEQ multiplex PCR was the method, and the copy in TCRdb shows in-frame clones only, minus some. This table holds around 140,000 clones, over 60% found once. Sequencing was performed on PBMCs. The source of these receptors is a female donor in good health and CMV-seropositive.

The gene calls are TRBV30 and TRBJ1-2; tentatively, D is TRBD1 (5 bases). Germline CDR1 GTSNPN, CDR2 SVGIG (reference sequence). The CDR3 sequence is 14 residues long. V lost 4 bases to trimming and J lost 4 bases, with 16 bases between them. The CDR3 here is CAWNPPGGSYGYTF. The CDR3 region has the DNA TGTGCCTGGAACCCCCCGGGGGGAAGCTATGGCTACACCTTC.

The genes are TRBV12-5 and TRBJ1-2; weak D call: TRBD1 (6 bases). The CDR3 consists of 14 residues. V was pared by 3 bases and J by 0 bases, with 8 bases between. Germline V lookup: CDR1 LGHNT, CDR2 FRNRAP. The CDR3 sequence: CASGLSGANYGYTF. The DNA for the CDR3 is TGTGCTAGTGGTTTATCAGGGGCTAACTATGGCTACACCTTC.

This chain joins TRBV19 and TRBJ1-1; D is unclear. Germline V gene sequence: CDR1 LNHDA, CDR2 SQIVND (reference sequence). The CDR3 loop spans 13 amino acids. V was trimmed by 2 bases and J by 1 base, leaving 5 bases between them. The CDR3 nucleotides read TGTGCCAGTAGTATATACGGGAACACTGAAGCTTTCTTT. Protein sequence: CASSIYGNTEAFF.

The genes are TRBV6-5 and TRBJ1-1; D might be TRBD1 (5 bases). The CDR3 has 13 residues. V shed 7 bases and J shed 7 bases, with 16 bases lying between them. Germline CDR1 reads MNHEY; CDR2 reads SVGAGI. In nucleotides, the CDR3 is TGTGCCAGCACAGGGTCCCAGACCGATGAAGCTTTCTTT. This translates into CASTGSQTDEAFF.

The chain recombines TRBV2 with TRBJ2-5, with D possibly TRBD1 on 5 matching bases. The CDR3 is 14 residues long. Germline V gene sequence: CDR1 SNHLY, CDR2 FYNNEI. Trimming took off 2 bases at V and 6 bases at J, with 13 bases between the two ends. CDR3 in DNA: TGTGCCAGCAGTGAAACAAGGGGCGCGAAGACCCAGTACTTC. Translating it yields CASSETRGAKTQYF. The complete variable domain, with remaining parts taken from reference TRBV2 and TRBJ2-5, reads EPEVTQTPSHQVTQMGQEVILRCVPISNHLYFYWYRQILGQKVEFLVSFYNNEISEKSEIFDDQFSVERPDGSNFTLKIRSTKLEDSAMYFCASSETRGAKTQYFGPGTRLLVL.

The J gene is TRBJ1-2, the V gene TRBV20-1; D unclear. With 5 bases removed from V and 12 bases from J, the gap between germline ends came to 16 bases. The germline gives CDR1 DFQATT, CDR2 SNEGSKA (reference sequence). The CDR3 is made up of 11 amino acids. In DNA, the CDR3 is TGCAGTGCTTTTTCAATAGTATACGACACCTTC. Encoded protein: CSAFSIVYDTF.

The chain carries TRBV4-1 and TRBJ2-7; 11 positions agree with TRBD2. The CDR3 has 15 residues. CDR1 is MGHRA and CDR2 is YSYEKL in the germline V gene. The junction had 4 bases not matched to a gene; V was cut back by 0 bases and J by 6 bases. The CDR3 DNA is TGCGCCAGCAGCCAAGATGGTAGCGGGAGGGGCGAGCAGTACTTC. Translation: CASSQDGSGRGEQYF.

The sample holds one count of this clone. This sequence joins TRBV7-9 and TRBJ1-1; 10 nucleotides match TRBD1. Trimming took 4 bases from V and 7 from J; bases not matched to a gene: 3. The CDR3 is made up of 13 amino acids. Germline CDR1 is SEHNR and CDR2 is FQNEAQ (reference sequence). CDR3 DNA sequence: TGTGCCAGCAGCTCGGGACAGGGGCTTGAAGCTTTCTTT. Encoded protein: CASSSGQGLEAFF.

The chain recombines TRBV5-1 with TRBJ2-3; D is undetermined. Germline CDR1 reads SGHRS; CDR2 reads YFSETQ. Trimming stripped 0 bases from V and 8 bases from J, with 7 bases between. This CDR3 is built from 12 residues. Here the CDR3 DNA reads TGCGCCAGCAGCTTGGGTCGAGGTACGCAGTATTTT. Translation gives CASSLGRGTQYF.

The CDR3 sequence is CASRRDRNSGNTIYF. The CDR3 bases are TGTGCCAGCAGGCGGGACAGAAACTCTGGAAACACCATATATTTT. The chain uses TRBV6-1 and TRBJ1-3; 7 bases are a match to TRBD1. Trimming took 6 bases from V and 0 from J; bases not matched to a gene: 5. The CDR3 runs to 15 residues. The germline CDR1 and CDR2 sequences are MNHNS and SASEGT.

The chain links TRBV19 to TRBJ2-7, with TRBD1 matching over 9 bases. The CDR3 runs to 15 residues. Looked up from germline, CDR1 is LNHDA and CDR2 is SQIVND (reference sequence). The V segment lost 4 bases and the J segment 7 bases; nucleotides outside the gene matches: 11. The CDR3 DNA reads as TGTGCCAGTAGTACTATCTCTGGACAGGGGAGGGAGCAGTACTTC. It translates to CASSTISGQGREQYF.

A few counts support this clone. This chain connects TRBV5-1 to TRBJ2-7; a weak D match, TRBD2 (6 bases). The V end lost 4 bases, the J end lost 0 bases, and 11 bases lay between the germline ends. The CDR3 loop spans 14 amino acids. The germline V gene has CDR1 SGHRS and CDR2 YFSETQ. The CDR3 reads CASSPDYASYEQYF. The CDR3, as DNA: TGCGCCAGCAGCCCGGACTATGCCTCCTACGAGCAGTACTTC.

V and J are TRBV28 and TRBJ2-7; 10 nucleotides agree with TRBD2. The CDR3 consists of 14 residues. Per germline, CDR1 MDHEN and CDR2 SYDVKM. V was pared by 5 bases and J by 6 bases, with 7 bases of the junction left unmatched. CDR3 in DNA: TGTGCCAGCAGTACAATTAGCGGGGGGTCCGAGCAGTACTTC. Translation gives CASSTISGGSEQYF.

As to this clone: Within the sample, other DNA sequences also encode this same CDR3. The chain couples TRBV2 to TRBJ1-1; D remains unclear. From germline, CDR1 is SNHLY and CDR2 FYNNEI. Trimming stripped 3 bases from V and 0 bases from J, with 5 bases between. This CDR3 has 13 residues. The CDR3 region has the DNA TGTGCCAGCAGTGACGGTATGAACACTGAAGCTTTCTTT. The encoded protein is CASSDGMNTEAFF. Based on the CDR3 plus reference TRBV2 and TRBJ1-1, the full variable domain is EPEVTQTPSHQVTQMGQEVILRCVPISNHLYFYWYRQILGQKVEFLVSFYNNEISEKSEIFDDQFSVERPDGSNFTLKIRSTKLEDSAMYFCASSDGMNTEAFFGQGTRLTVV.

The rearrangement joins TRBV6-5 to TRBJ1-1, with a tentative D call TRBD1 (5 bases). Trimming pared 5 bases from V and 2 bases from J, leaving 15 bases between. The CDR3 covers 15 residues. Looked up from germline, CDR1 is MNHEY and CDR2 is SVGAGI. CDR3 in amino acids: CASSLSPGINTEAFF. CDR3 nucleotide sequence: TGTGCCAGCAGTCTCTCTCCAGGGATTAACACTGAAGCTTTCTTT.

V is TRBV11-2 and J is TRBJ2-7; the match to TRBD2 covers 9 bases. V was pared by 4 bases and J by 3 bases, with 1 base of the junction left unmatched. Per germline, CDR1 SGHAT and CDR2 FQNNGV. This CDR3 contains 13 residues. The CDR3 DNA reads TGTGCCAGCAGCTCTAGCGGGGTCTACGAGCAGTACTTC. Protein: CASSSSGVYEQYF.

In this sample, this clone turned up a few times. J is TRBJ2-7 and V is TRBV28; possibly TRBD2 for D (6 bases). The CDR3 length is 16 residues. Germline-derived CDR1 and CDR2 are MDHEN and SYDVKM. The V end was cut by 7 bases, the J end by 6 bases, with 25 bases between. Written as DNA, the CDR3 is TGTGCCAGCACCCCCGGGGGTTCAGGGTCCTTCATCGAGCAGTACTTC. Protein sequence: CASTPGGSGSFIEQYF.

The chain's CDR3 is CASTLMGQVSYEQYF. For the CDR3, the DNA is TGTGCCAGCACCTTGATGGGACAGGTCTCCTACGAGCAGTACTTC. This chain uses TRBV7-9 with TRBJ2-5, with 8 nucleotides matching TRBD1. The tail of the sequence fits TRBJ2-7 better, so the J call may be wrong. The germline V gene has CDR1 SEHNR and CDR2 FQNEAQ (reference sequence). This CDR3 has 15 amino acids.

The V gene is TRBV10-2, the J gene TRBJ1-6, with TRBD1 matching over 7 bases. The germline gives CDR1 WSHSY, CDR2 SAAADI. This CDR3 has 16 residues. After removal of 1 base from V and 9 bases from J, the junction contained 9 bases not matched to a gene. The CDR3 reads CASSEYPGQRVSPLHF. CDR3 nucleotides: TGCGCCAGCAGTGAGTACCCGGGACAGCGCGTTTCACCCCTCCACTTT.

The J gene is TRBJ2-5, the V gene TRBV28; 7 bases fit TRBD1. The J segment lost 1 base and the V segment lost 5 bases, leaving 4 bases of the junction unmatched. Germline CDR1 and CDR2: MDHEN and SYDVKM. The CDR3 sequence is 14 residues long. The CDR3 protein is CASSERQGQETQYF. CDR3 sequence (DNA): TGTGCCAGCAGTGAACGACAGGGCCAAGAGACCCAGTACTTC.

The V call is TRBV5-1, the J call TRBJ2-7, with D perhaps matching TRBD1 (5 bases). V lost 4 bases and J 5 bases, leaving 16 bases between the germline ends. The CDR3 has 14 amino acids. Germline CDR1 SGHRS, CDR2 YFSETQ. CDR3 in DNA: TGCGCCAGCAGCCCGGAAGGGGCTCACAACGAGCAGTACTTC. Translating it yields CASSPEGAHNEQYF.